This T cell receptor (beta chain) was identified in a study of blood T cell repertoires in COVID-19. Whole-study context: Collection of acute and convalescent COVID-19 samples took place in the United States, Italy and Spain. T cells, B-cell-depleted T cells, or PBMCs supplied cDNA or gDNA.

Assay used: immunoSEQ multiplex PCR; TCRdb lists only in-frame clones, some missing. Of more than 200,000 clones in the sample, around 86% were seen once. The CDR3 totals 13 residues. The V and J ends lost 6 bases and 6 bases, in that order; junction bases with no gene match: 8. The V gene's germline CDR1 is SGHTA and CDR2 FQGNSA. Enrolment of Seattle patients took place during active infection, and they were followed longitudinally. The sample consisted of peripheral blood. The sequence came from a woman in her fifties or sixties with COVID-19, enrolled during active disease. The genes are TRBV7-2 and TRBJ2-7, with 7 positions matching TRBD1. The CDR3 protein is CASRADRVVEQYF. CDR3 sequence (DNA): TGTGCCAGCAGGGCCGACAGGGTCGTCGAGCAGTACTTC.